Listed below are T cell receptor beta chains from one sample, sequenced in a study of OX40 agonist ivuxolimab in advanced cancers. TCRdb's table, derived via immunoSEQ multiplex PCR, lists solely in-frame clones and lacks some. The repertoire holds tens of thousands of clones, with around four fifths as singletons. The sample here was CD4+ or CD8+ T cells sorted from blood, taken in a trial of the OX40 agonist ivuxolimab. The source is an adult with an advanced solid tumor such as melanoma, head and neck, liver or kidney cancer. Each CDR3 is given with its conserved first and last residue. D genes are given only for firm matches. Expanded clones get a size class; other rows say once, few or many, or leave the size out.

>TRBV11-2|TRBJ2-3|14|NA|NA
CASRGSLGTDTQYF
TGTGCCTCCCGAGGCTCGCTAGGAACAGATACGCAGTATTTT
>TRBV19|TRBJ1-1|13|NA|NA
CASSIRGGTEAFF
TGTGCCAGTAGTATCAGGGGTGGCACTGAAGCTTTCTTT
>TRBV5-1|TRBJ2-6|17|few|TRBD1
CASRTRDRGDGANVLTF
TGCGCCAGCAGAACCCGGGACAGGGGGGATGGGGCCAACGTCCTGACTTTC
>TRBV6-1|TRBJ1-1|13|NA|TRBD1
CASSETGLTEAFF
TGTGCCAGCAGTGAGACAGGGTTAACTGAAGCTTTCTTT
>TRBV28|TRBJ1-1|13|NA|NA
CASSLSRNTEAFF
TGTGCCAGCAGTTTATCAAGGAACACTGAAGCTTTCTTT
>TRBV27|TRBJ2-5|14|NA|NA
CASSTLTGRETQYF
TGTGCCAGCTCGACGCTGACAGGGAGGGAGACCCAGTACTTC
>TRBV25-1|TRBJ2-1|12|NA|NA
CASSVDNNEQFF
TGTGCCAGCAGTGTAGACAACAATGAGCAGTTCTTC
>TRBV9|TRBJ2-3|12|NA|NA
CASSEVTDTQYF
TGTGCCAGCAGCGAGGTCACAGATACGCAGTATTTT
>TRBV5-1|TRBJ1-1|12|few|NA
CASSPETGEAFF
TGCGCCAGCAGCCCAGAAACAGGTGAAGCTTTCTTT
>TRBV27|TRBJ2-7|13|NA|TRBD2
CASSWRGDYEQYF
TGTGCCAGCAGTTGGCGGGGGGACTACGAGCAGTACTTC
>TRBV9|TRBJ1-1|15|NA|TRBD1
CASRAGQGENTEAFF
TGTGCCAGCAGAGCCGGACAGGGAGAGAACACTGAAGCTTTCTTT
>TRBV7-9|TRBJ1-1|13|NA|NA
CASSLAGRTEAFF
TGTGCCAGCAGCTTAGCGGGGAGGACTGAAGCTTTCTTT
>TRBV19|TRBJ2-7|15|medium-sized|TRBD1
CASSAPGQGFYEQYF
TGTGCCAGTAGTGCTCCGGGACAGGGGTTTTACGAGCAGTACTTC